Following are 27 T cell receptor beta chains from one sample sequenced in a study of blood T cell repertoires in COVID-19. Some clones are missing from TCRdb's copy, which holds only in-frame ones; the method was immunoSEQ multiplex PCR. The sample contains 90,000 to 150,000 clones, roughly three quarters of which appear only once. The source material was peripheral blood. These receptor sequences come from a woman aged 80 or over with acute or convalescent COVID-19.

The J gene is TRBJ2-2, the V gene TRBV6-1; D uncertain. CDR1 is MNHNS and CDR2 is SASEGT in the germline V gene. Trimming took 7 bases from V and 6 from J, leaving 6 bases between them. This CDR3 spans 11 amino acids. The CDR3 coding sequence is TGTGCCAGCACCCAGGCCGGGGAGCTGTTTTTT. Translated: CASTQAGELFF.

The J gene is TRBJ1-2, the V gene TRBV7-2; no reliable D call. The V end was cut by 0 bases, the J end by 4 bases, with 9 bases between. Germline lookup yields CDR1 SGHTA and CDR2 FQGNSA. This CDR3 spans 14 amino acids. The CDR3 is CASSLASGFYGYTF. As DNA, the CDR3 is TGTGCCAGCAGCTTAGCTTCCGGGTTCTATGGCTACACCTTC.

The genes are TRBV4-3 and TRBJ1-3; no clear D. CDR1 is LGHNA, CDR2 YSLEER, per germline. The CDR3 extends over 14 amino acids. V dropped 0 bases and J dropped 2 bases, with 5 bases sitting between them. For the CDR3, the DNA is TGCGCCAGCAGCCAAGATACAGCTGGAAACACCATATATTTT. This encodes CASSQDTAGNTIYF.

This sequence joins TRBV13 and TRBJ2-1; tentative D call: TRBD1 (7 bases). The germline V gene has CDR1 PRHDT and CDR2 FYEKMQ (reference sequence). Trimming took off 4 bases at V and 7 bases at J, with 14 bases between the two ends. There are 14 residues in the CDR3. For the CDR3, the DNA is TGTGCCAGCAGCTCTCGCCAGGGGGGTAATGAGCAGTTCTTC. Its protein product is CASSSRQGGNEQFF.

The CDR3 sequence: CAISAGTSGTGDTQYF. The DNA for the CDR3 is TGTGCCATCAGTGCCGGGACTAGCGGGACGGGAGATACGCAGTATTTT. The chain combines TRBV10-3 with TRBJ2-3; 13 nucleotides match TRBD2. Germline-derived CDR1 and CDR2 are ENHRY and SYGVKD. V shed 4 bases, J shed 5 bases, and the junction held 6 bases outside the gene matches. This CDR3 has 16 amino acids.

V gene TRBV11-2 combines with J gene TRBJ1-2; no clear D gene. Germline V gene sequence: CDR1 SGHAT, CDR2 FQNNGV. CDR3 length equals 14 residues. V was trimmed by 2 bases and J by 0 bases, leaving 7 bases between them. Written as DNA, the CDR3 is TGTGCCAGCAGCTTAAGTAGTTCTAACTATGGCTACACCTTC. It yields the protein CASSLSSSNYGYTF.

About this clone: At one end the junction does not follow the germline gene, possibly because of a read error. The chain's CDR3 is CAWRKTGASGSSSNEQFF. The CDR3 DNA sequence: TGTGCCTGGAGAAAGACAGGGGCTAGCGGGAGTTCCTCCAATGAGCAGTTCTTC. The chain uses TRBV30 and TRBJ2-1, with TRBD2 identical over 10 bases. There are 18 residues in the CDR3. Germline V CDR1 and CDR2: GTSNPN, SVGIG (reference sequence).

This clone was seen a few times. This chain uses TRBV19 with TRBJ1-2; 7 bases agree with TRBD1. V was pared by 3 bases and J by 2 bases, with 6 bases of the junction left unmatched. CDR3 length equals 15 residues. Germline V gives CDR1 LNHDA, CDR2 SQIVND (reference sequence). CDR3 nucleotides: TGTGCCAGTAGTATGGAGACAGGGTGGAACTATGGCTACACCTTC. Amino acids: CASSMETGWNYGYTF.

This clone was found once. This rearrangement joins TRBV2 to TRBJ2-3; TRBD1 might be the D (5 bases). Trimming removed 3 bases at V and 8 bases at J, with 12 bases between. The CDR3 is 13 residues long. Germline V gene lookup returns CDR1 SNHLY and CDR2 FYNNEI. The CDR3 loop reads CASSDRGSGTQYF. Here the CDR3 DNA reads TGTGCCAGCAGTGATAGGGGCAGTGGTACGCAGTATTTT.

The chain is built from TRBV5-5 and TRBJ2-1; tentatively, D is TRBD2 (5 bases). The CDR3 is 14 residues long. Trimming removed 1 base from V and 0 bases from J, with 5 bases in between. CDR1 and CDR2 (germline): SGHKS, YYEKEE (reference sequence). CDR3 sequence reads: CASSLRDSYNEQFF. The CDR3 DNA is TGTGCCAGCAGCTTGCGGGACTCCTACAATGAGCAGTTCTTC.

The gene calls are TRBV5-1 and TRBJ1-1, with TRBD1 matching 9 bases. The CDR3 contains 15 residues. Germline V CDR1 and CDR2: SGHRS, YFSETQ. The V segment lost 2 bases and the J segment 3 bases; nucleotides outside the gene matches: 5. CDR3: CASSFAQGADTEAFF. Here the CDR3 DNA reads TGCGCCAGCAGCTTTGCACAGGGGGCGGACACTGAAGCTTTCTTT.

This chain connects TRBV15 to TRBJ2-7; a possible D gene is TRBD1 (5 bases). Between the trimmed V and J ends, which lost 5 bases and 0 bases, there was a span of 11 bases. This CDR3 region has 14 residues. The germline gives CDR1 LNHNV, CDR2 YYDKDF (reference sequence). The CDR3 loop reads CATSERQSSYEQYF. The CDR3 DNA sequence: TGTGCCACCAGCGAGCGACAGTCCTCCTACGAGCAGTACTTC. Using reference TRBV15 and TRBJ2-7 for the parts outside the CDR3, the full variable domain is DAMVIQNPRYQVTQFGKPVTLSCSQTLNHNVMYWYQQKSSQAPKLLFHYYDKDFNNEADTPDNFQSRRPNTSFCFLDIRSPGLGDTAMYLCATSERQSSYEQYFGPGTRLTVT.

This chain links TRBV5-8 with TRBJ2-3, with D unresolved. This CDR3 comprises 15 residues. V was shortened by 0 bases and J by 0 bases, with 8 bases between the two germline ends. CDR1 SGHTS and CDR2 YDEGEE come from the germline V gene. DNA of the CDR3: TGTGCCAGCAGCTTGGTTCTTGCGAGCACAGATACGCAGTATTTT. Translated: CASSLVLASTDTQYF.

This clone was observed a few times. The chain uses TRBV4-2 and TRBJ2-7; D uncertain. The CDR3 is 13 amino acids. Germline V CDR1 and CDR2: LGHNA, YNFKEQ. Trimming removed 4 bases at V and 5 bases at J, with 12 bases between. The CDR3: CASSPHPADEQYF. CDR3 coding DNA: TGTGCCAGCAGCCCTCATCCGGCGGACGAGCAGTACTTC.

This chain joins TRBV3-1 (or the pseudogene TRBV3-2) and TRBJ2-1; D is unresolved. The length of the CDR3 is 12 residues. The V end was cut by 5 bases, the J end by 8 bases, with 10 bases between. In germline, CDR1 is LGHDT, CDR2 YNNKEL (reference sequence). CDR3 protein: CASSTNIYEQFF. The CDR3 nucleotides are TGTGCCAGCAGCACCAACATCTATGAGCAGTTCTTC.

This clone was observed once. The chain has TRBV11-3 and TRBJ2-1; D gene ambiguous. Germline V CDR1 and CDR2: SGHNT, YENEEA. The germline V and J ends were trimmed by 4 bases and 1 base, with 5 bases remaining between them. The CDR3 consists of 13 residues. The DNA for the CDR3 is TGTGCCAGCAGCTACGGTTCCTACAATGAGCAGTTCTTC. Translation: CASSYGSYNEQFF.

The rearrangement joins TRBV7-2 to TRBJ2-5; 11 nucleotides agree with TRBD2. V lost 2 bases to trimming and J lost 1 base; unmatched junction nucleotides: 3. The CDR3 contains 16 residues. In germline, CDR1 is SGHTA, CDR2 FQGNSA. The CDR3 is CASSLPGLAVQETQYF. CDR3 bases: TGTGCCAGCAGCTTACCGGGACTAGCGGTCCAAGAGACCCAGTACTTC.

The chain has TRBV6-5 and TRBJ2-1; no definite D call. Germline V gene sequence: CDR1 MNHEY, CDR2 SVGAGI. The CDR3 covers 11 residues. The germline V and J ends were trimmed by 6 bases and 6 bases, with 6 bases remaining between them. CDR3 nucleotide sequence: TGTGCCAGCAGCAACAGCAATGAGCAGTTCTTC. It translates to CASSNSNEQFF.

V gene TRBV5-5 combines with J gene TRBJ2-7; 12 bases agree with TRBD2. The germline gives CDR1 SGHKS, CDR2 YYEKEE (reference sequence). The CDR3 totals 15 residues. V lost 1 base, J lost 7 bases, and 6 bases stayed unmatched. This CDR3 is CASSLILAGGREQYF. CDR3 DNA sequence: TGTGCCAGCAGCTTGATCCTAGCGGGAGGGAGAGAGCAGTACTTC.

This chain uses TRBV7-2 with TRBJ2-6; unclear D gene. CDR1 and CDR2 from the germline V gene are SGHTA and FQGNSA. CDR3 length equals 15 residues. V was shortened by 1 base and J by 0 bases, with 4 bases between the two germline ends. CDR3 nucleotides: TGTGCCAGCAGCTTAGTCGGCTCTGGGGCCAACGTCCTGACTTTC. Amino acid sequence: CASSLVGSGANVLTF.

V gene TRBV30 combines with J gene TRBJ1-5, with a weak D call TRBD1 (5 bases). Trimming stripped 1 base from V and 7 bases from J, with 11 bases between. The germline CDR1 and CDR2 sequences are GTSNPN and SVGIG (reference sequence). This CDR3 region has 13 residues. CDR3 nucleotides: TGTGCCTGGAGTGGGGGCCTGGGACAGCCCCAGCATTTT. It specifies CAWSGGLGQPQHF.

The chain joins TRBV7-2 to TRBJ1-6, with 9 bases that match TRBD1. With 5 bases clipped from V and 10 bases from J, the junction kept 3 bases outside the gene matches. The CDR3 covers 13 residues. Germline CDR1 is SGHTA and CDR2 is FQGNSA. CDR3 DNA sequence: TGTGCCAGCAGCAGGGACAGGGAGTCACCCCTCCACTTT. Residues: CASSRDRESPLHF.

This sequence joins TRBV6-5 and TRBJ1-4; TRBD1 matches at 7 bases. The trim removed 5 bases at V and 5 bases at J, leaving 2 bases unmatched. The CDR3 is made up of 13 amino acids. In germline, CDR1 is MNHEY, CDR2 SVGAGI. DNA for the CDR3: TGTGCCAGCAGTCAACAGGGGAATGAAAAACTGTTTTTT. Amino acids: CASSQQGNEKLFF.

The CDR3 is CASRQTGGGNTEAFF. As DNA, the CDR3 is TGTGCCAGCAGGCAGACAGGGGGCGGAAACACTGAAGCTTTCTTT. The V gene is TRBV28, the J gene TRBJ1-1; TRBD1 aligns across 10 bases. J gave up 2 bases and V 6 bases, and 6 bases lay outside the gene matches. Germline loops: CDR1 MDHEN, CDR2 SYDVKM. The CDR3 is 15 residues long.

The chain joins TRBV29-1 to TRBJ2-2; 15 bases match TRBD2. CDR1 SQVTM and CDR2 ANQGSEA come from the germline V gene. This CDR3 has 15 amino acids. Trimming removed 7 bases from V and 7 bases from J; junction bases left unmatched: 7. The CDR3 loop reads CSAGLAGGPGGELFF. In DNA, the CDR3 is TGCAGCGCCGGACTAGCGGGAGGGCCCGGCGGGGAGCTGTTTTTT.

V and J are TRBV9 and TRBJ1-3; 8 bases align to TRBD1. This CDR3 spans 16 amino acids. CDR1 is SGDLS and CDR2 is YYNGEE in the germline V gene. J was trimmed by 0 bases and V by 0 bases; bases with no gene match: 2. CDR3 DNA sequence: TGTGCCAGCAGCGTAGACGACAGGGGCTCTGGAAACACCATATATTTT. It codes for CASSVDDRGSGNTIYF.

The chain links TRBV11-1 to TRBJ1-6, with 10 bases aligning to TRBD1. The CDR3 loop spans 15 amino acids. The V gene end was trimmed by 3 bases and the J gene end by 8 bases; junction bases not matched to a gene: 4. Germline V lookup: CDR1 SGHAT, CDR2 FQDESV (reference sequence). CDR3 protein: CASSLRGTGDSPLHF. CDR3 bases: TGTGCCAGCAGCTTGAGAGGGACAGGGGATTCACCCCTCCACTTT.